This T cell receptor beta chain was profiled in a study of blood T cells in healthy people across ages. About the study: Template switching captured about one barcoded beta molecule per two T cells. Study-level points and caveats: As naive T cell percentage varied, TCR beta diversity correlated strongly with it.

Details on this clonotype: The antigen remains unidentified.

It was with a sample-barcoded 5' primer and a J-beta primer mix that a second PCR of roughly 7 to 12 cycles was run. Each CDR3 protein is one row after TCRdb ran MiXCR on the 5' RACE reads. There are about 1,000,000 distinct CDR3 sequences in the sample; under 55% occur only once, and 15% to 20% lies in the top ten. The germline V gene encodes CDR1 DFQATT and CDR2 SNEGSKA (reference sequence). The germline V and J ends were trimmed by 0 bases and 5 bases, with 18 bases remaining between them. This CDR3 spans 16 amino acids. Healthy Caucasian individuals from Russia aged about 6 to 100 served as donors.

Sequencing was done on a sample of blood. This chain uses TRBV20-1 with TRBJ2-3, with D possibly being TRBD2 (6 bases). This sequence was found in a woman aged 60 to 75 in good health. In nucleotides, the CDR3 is TGCAGTGCTAGAGATCTGGCGGGACCGGCCCTAGATACGCAGTATTTT. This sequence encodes CSARDLAGPALDTQYF.